Shown below are 18 T cell receptor beta chains from a single sample sequenced in a study of blood T cell repertoires in COVID-19 (TCRdb year 2020). The library was built by means of the immunoSEQ multiplex PCR assay. TCRdb provides this immuneACCESS table in a form limited to in-frame rearrangements. Some clones are lacking; in checked studies, under half of them reflect an unresolved V gene, and why the rest are absent is not known. This sample lists a few hundred thousand clones; about 83% were detected once. The ten largest account for about 1.6% of the sample. The sequencing input was peripheral blood. The receptors stem from a woman between 40 and 55 years old who had recovered from COVID-19.

This clone was detected only a few times. The chain links TRBV4-1 to TRBJ1-5; TRBD1 might be the D (6 bases). The CDR3 has 16 amino acids. The germline V gene has CDR1 MGHRA and CDR2 YSYEKL. The V end lost 0 bases, the J end lost 0 bases, and 9 bases lay between the germline ends. CDR3 protein: CASSQDAGASNQPQHF. Written as DNA, the CDR3 is TGCGCCAGCAGCCAAGATGCGGGGGCTAGCAATCAGCCCCAGCATTTT.

V and J are TRBV2 and TRBJ1-6; tentative D call: TRBD1 (6 bases). Trimming took off 3 bases at V and 1 base at J, with 7 bases between the two ends. Germline V gives CDR1 SNHLY, CDR2 FYNNEI. The CDR3 is made up of 15 amino acids. The CDR3 DNA follows: TGTGCCAGCAGTGAGCAGGGGTCCTATAATTCACCCCTCCACTTT. This gives the protein CASSEQGSYNSPLHF.

This chain connects TRBV15 to TRBJ1-6, with D hard to call. The ends were cut back, 5 bases at V and 9 bases at J, with 14 bases in the middle. CDR1 is LNHNV, CDR2 YYDKDF, per germline (reference sequence). This CDR3 comprises 14 residues. DNA of the CDR3: TGTGCCACCAGCTCCAATCCAGGTAGTTCACCCCTCCACTTT. Translating it yields CATSSNPGSSPLHF.

The gene calls are TRBV7-9 and TRBJ2-1; 7 nucleotides agree with TRBD2. V trimming: 8 bases; J trimming: 2 bases; junction bases outside the gene matches: 3. The CDR3 loop spans 13 amino acids. Germline V gives CDR1 SEHNR, CDR2 FQNEAQ (reference sequence). CDR3 residues: CASSLAAYNEQFF. As DNA, the CDR3 is TGTGCCAGCTCGCTAGCGGCCTACAATGAGCAGTTCTTC.

The chain is built from TRBV5-5 and TRBJ1-2; 9 positions agree with TRBD1. The CDR3 extends over 13 amino acids. Germline assignment: CDR1 SGHKS and CDR2 YYEKEE (reference sequence). V was pared by 3 bases and J by 8 bases, with 5 bases of the junction left unmatched. The CDR3 is CASSWTGVGGYTF. In nucleotides, the CDR3 is TGTGCCAGCAGCTGGACAGGGGTAGGAGGCTACACCTTC.

For this clone: A clone one base away is much larger, so this may be a read error. The rearrangement joins TRBV7-2 to TRBJ1-1, with 7 bases matching TRBD1. The V segment lost 1 base and the J segment 1 base; nucleotides outside the gene matches: 0. The CDR3 has 14 amino acids. Germline V gene data show CDR1 as SGHTA and CDR2 as FQGNSA. CDR3 DNA: TGTGCCAGCAGCTTAGGACAGGGGAACACTGAAGCTTTCTTT. This sequence encodes CASSLGQGNTEAFF.

This clone occurred once. This chain joins TRBV27 and TRBJ2-7; 9 bases are a match to TRBD1. The CDR3 is 17 amino acids. The junction had 12 bases not matched to a gene; V was cut back by 4 bases and J by 2 bases. The germline CDR1 and CDR2 sequences are MNHEY and SMNVEV (reference sequence). CDR3 residues: CASSSRPGQGGTYEQYF. The CDR3 DNA reads TGTGCCAGCAGTTCTCGACCGGGACAGGGAGGTACCTACGAGCAGTACTTC.

This chain joins TRBV2 and TRBJ2-2, with 8 bases that match TRBD1. The CDR3 has 14 amino acids. Germline V lookup: CDR1 SNHLY, CDR2 FYNNEI. With V trimmed by 7 bases and J by 6 bases, 7 bases remained unmatched. This CDR3 reads CASKGTGRAGELFF. The DNA of the CDR3 is TGTGCCAGCAAAGGGACAGGCCGGGCCGGGGAGCTGTTTTTT.

CDR3 in amino acids: CSASGTGLYEQYF. CDR3 DNA sequence: TGCAGTGCTAGTGGTACAGGGCTGTACGAGCAGTACTTC. The chain is built from TRBV20-1 and TRBJ2-7; D perhaps matches TRBD1 (6 bases). CDR1 DFQATT and CDR2 SNEGSKA come from the germline V gene (reference sequence). The CDR3 has 13 residues. Between the trimmed V and J ends, which lost 3 bases and 4 bases, there was a span of 13 bases.

CDR3: CASRSGGADSTDTQYF. The CDR3 nucleotides are TGTGCCAGCAGAAGCGGGGGGGCGGATAGCACAGATACGCAGTATTTT. The V gene is TRBV2, the J gene TRBJ2-3; 10 positions agree with TRBD2. Trimming at V came to 6 bases and at J to 0 bases, leaving 6 bases not matched to a gene. The CDR3 is 16 residues long. Germline lookup yields CDR1 SNHLY and CDR2 FYNNEI. The full variable domain, completed using reference TRBV2 and TRBJ2-3, is EPEVTQTPSHQVTQMGQEVILRCVPISNHLYFYWYRQILGQKVEFLVSFYNNEISEKSEIFDDQFSVERPDGSNFTLKIRSTKLEDSAMYFCASRSGGADSTDTQYFGPGTRLTVL.

The chain couples TRBV18 to TRBJ1-2; possibly TRBD1 for D (5 bases). The CDR3 is 14 amino acids. Germline CDR1 and CDR2: KGHSH and LQKENI. V lost 3 bases and J 3 bases, leaving 11 bases between the germline ends. The CDR3 sequence is CASSPTDRDYGYTF. DNA for the CDR3: TGTGCCAGCTCACCGACAGATCGGGACTATGGCTACACCTTC.

V is TRBV6-5 and J is TRBJ2-7; D gene uncertain. The CDR3 runs to 13 residues. V lost 0 bases to trimming and J lost 4 bases, with 7 bases between them. Germline CDR1 and CDR2: MNHEY and SVGAGI. CDR3 sequence: CASSYSREYEQYF. The CDR3 DNA sequence: TGTGCCAGCAGTTACTCGAGAGAATACGAGCAGTACTTC.

This chain connects TRBV28 to TRBJ1-1, with D possibly TRBD1 on 5 matching bases. Germline-derived CDR1 and CDR2 are MDHEN and SYDVKM. The CDR3 runs to 12 residues. V lost 3 bases to trimming and J lost 5 bases, with 7 bases between them. For the CDR3, the DNA is TGTGCCAGCAGTTTGGAGGGGACTGAAGCTTTCTTT. This sequence encodes CASSLEGTEAFF. Based on the CDR3 plus reference TRBV28 and TRBJ1-1, the full variable domain is DVKVTQSSRYLVKRTGEKVFLECVQDMDHENMFWYRQDPGLGLRLIYFSYDVKMKEKGDIPEGYSVSREKKERFSLILESASTNQTSMYLCASSLEGTEAFFGQGTRLTVV.

This clone appeared a single time. The chain combines TRBV5-1 with TRBJ2-1; 9 bases line up with TRBD2. The V segment lost 0 bases and the J segment 9 bases; nucleotides outside the gene matches: 10. CDR1 SGHRS and CDR2 YFSETQ come from the germline V gene. The CDR3 runs 16 residues. The CDR3: CASSLDPGLARSEQFF. CDR3 nucleotides: TGCGCCAGCAGCTTGGACCCGGGACTAGCTAGAAGTGAGCAGTTCTTC.

The V call is TRBV27, the J call TRBJ2-5; D uncertain. The CDR3 length is 16 residues. The germline CDR1 and CDR2 sequences are MNHEY and SMNVEV (reference sequence). The ends were cut back, 5 bases at V and 5 bases at J, with 21 bases in the middle. CDR3 coding DNA: TGTGCCAGCAGTCACCGGGTGGGTCTGACGGAGGAGACCCAGTACTTC. This codes for CASSHRVGLTEETQYF.

This chain uses TRBV19 with TRBJ1-1, with a weak D call TRBD1 (6 bases). The CDR3 loop spans 12 amino acids. V lost 4 bases and J lost 11, with 14 bases in between. Germline V gives CDR1 LNHDA, CDR2 SQIVND (reference sequence). CDR3: CASSTNTGQAFF. CDR3 nucleotides: TGTGCCAGTAGTACCAATACAGGGCAGGCTTTCTTT.

The chain joins TRBV6-6 to TRBJ1-3, with 8 bases aligning to TRBD1. This CDR3 has 17 residues. The junction had 9 bases not matched to a gene; V was cut back by 5 bases and J by 0 bases. Germline values: CDR1 MNHNY, CDR2 SVGAGI (reference sequence). CDR3 sequence: CASSQSWTGTSGNTIYF. In nucleotides, the CDR3 is TGTGCCAGCAGTCAATCTTGGACAGGGACCTCTGGAAACACCATATATTTT.

The V and J genes are TRBV4-1 and TRBJ2-1; TRBD2 matches at 7 bases. There are 15 residues in the CDR3. The V gene end was trimmed by 0 bases and the J gene end by 7 bases; junction bases not matched to a gene: 6. The V gene's germline CDR1 is MGHRA and CDR2 YSYEKL. CDR3 DNA: TGCGCCAGCAGCCAAGAATGGGGAGGGGTTAATGAGCAGTTCTTC. Residues: CASSQEWGGVNEQFF.